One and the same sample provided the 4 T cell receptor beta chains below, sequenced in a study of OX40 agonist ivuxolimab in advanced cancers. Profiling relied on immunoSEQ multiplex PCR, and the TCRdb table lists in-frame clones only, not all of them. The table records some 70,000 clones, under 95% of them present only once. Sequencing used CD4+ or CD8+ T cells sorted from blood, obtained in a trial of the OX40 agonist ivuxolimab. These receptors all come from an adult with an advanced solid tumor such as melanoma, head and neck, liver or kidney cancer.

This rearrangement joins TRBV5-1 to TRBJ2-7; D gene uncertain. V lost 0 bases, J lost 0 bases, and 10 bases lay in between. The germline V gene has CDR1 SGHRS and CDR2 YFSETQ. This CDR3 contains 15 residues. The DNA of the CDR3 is TGCGCCAGCAGCTTGGGGGCAGGCGACTCCTACGAGCAGTACTTC. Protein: CASSLGAGDSYEQYF.

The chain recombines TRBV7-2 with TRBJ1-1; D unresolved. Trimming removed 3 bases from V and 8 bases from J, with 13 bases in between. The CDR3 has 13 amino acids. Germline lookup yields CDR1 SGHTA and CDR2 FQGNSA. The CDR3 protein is CASSFMVIAEAFF. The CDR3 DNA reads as TGTGCCAGCAGCTTTATGGTTATTGCGGAAGCTTTCTTT.

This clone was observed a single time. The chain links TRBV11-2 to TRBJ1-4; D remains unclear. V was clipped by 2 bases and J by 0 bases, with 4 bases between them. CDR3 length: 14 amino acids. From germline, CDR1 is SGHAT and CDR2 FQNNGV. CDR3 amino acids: CASSLRTTNEKLFF. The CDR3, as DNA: TGTGCCAGCAGCTTAAGGACAACTAATGAAAAACTGTTTTTT.

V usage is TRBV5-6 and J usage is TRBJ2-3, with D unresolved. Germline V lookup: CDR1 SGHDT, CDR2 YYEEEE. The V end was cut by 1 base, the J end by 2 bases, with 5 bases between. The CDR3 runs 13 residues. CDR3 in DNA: TGTGCCAGCAGCTTGCGGACCACAGATACGCAGTATTTT. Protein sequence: CASSLRTTDTQYF.